A single count supports the clone carrying this T cell receptor beta chain. The sample comes from a study of blood T cell repertoires in COVID-19. For the study at large: Some COVID-19 samples were acute and others convalescent; all came from the United States, Italy and Spain. T cells, B-cell-depleted T cells, or PBMCs supplied cDNA or gDNA.

J lost 3 bases, V lost 3 bases, and 6 bases had no gene match. The CDR3 length is 15 residues. The germline gives CDR1 MNHEY, CDR2 SMNVEV (reference sequence). As originally analysed: Amplified reference gene primers provided the basis for estimating nucleated cell counts. Sequencing was performed with immunoSEQ multiplex PCR; in TCRdb, only in-frame clones are kept and a portion is missing. For V, J and clone size, that table is used; D and trimming come from the DNA. This table has about 130,000 clones, 79% appearing once. V is TRBV27 and J is TRBJ2-7, with 9 bases matching TRBD2. This clonotype was sampled from a man aged 35-49 years with active or convalescent COVID-19. Input material: peripheral blood. Here the CDR3 reads CASSFSSGGLYEQYF. The CDR3 bases are TGTGCCAGCAGTTTTTCGAGCGGGGGGCTCTACGAGCAGTACTTC.